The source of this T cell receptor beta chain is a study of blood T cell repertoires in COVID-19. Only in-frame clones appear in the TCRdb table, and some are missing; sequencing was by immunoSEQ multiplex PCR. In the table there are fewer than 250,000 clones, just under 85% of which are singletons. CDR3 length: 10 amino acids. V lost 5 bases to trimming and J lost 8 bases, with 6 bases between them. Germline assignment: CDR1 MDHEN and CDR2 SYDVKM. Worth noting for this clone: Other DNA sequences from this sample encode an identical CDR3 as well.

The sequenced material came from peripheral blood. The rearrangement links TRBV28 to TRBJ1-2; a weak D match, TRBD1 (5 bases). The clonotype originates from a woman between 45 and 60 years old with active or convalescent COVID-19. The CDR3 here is CASSRGGYTF. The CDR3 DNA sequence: TGTGCCAGCAGTCGGGGGGGCTACACCTTC.